These T cell receptor beta chains were read from a single sample in a study of cytomegalovirus exposure and HLA in healthy donors. Clones were read by immunoSEQ multiplex PCR, and TCRdb kept only the in-frame ones, dropping some. Of some 190,000 clones listed, 86% are singletons. The sample consisted of PBMCs. These TCRs come from a woman in her twenties or thirties in good health and CMV-seronegative. Both conserved end residues are part of each CDR3. D genes are given only for firm matches. Only some rows state a clone size, as once, few, many or a class for expanded clones.

>.|TRBV28|TRBJ1-5|few
TGTGCCAGCAGTTCCCCGCCAGGAAATCAGCCCCAGCATTTT
CASSSPPGNQPQHF
>.|TRBV6-5|TRBJ2-5|once
TGTGCCAGCAGCGAAACGGGTCGCCAAGAGACCCAGTACTTC
CASSETGRQETQYF
>.|TRBV7-6|TRBJ2-2|.
TGTGCCAGCAGCTTAATAGATACCGCTCGGTTGAACACCGGGGAGCTGTTTTTT
CASSLIDTARLNTGELFF
>.|TRBV6-5|TRBJ2-7|.
TGTGCCAGCAGTGCTCATACAGGGAGCTCCTACGAGCAGTACTTC
CASSAHTGSSYEQYF
>TRBD1|TRBV5-1|TRBJ1-6|.
TGCGCCAGCAGCTTCGACAGGGATAATTCACCCCTCCACTTT
CASSFDRDNSPLHF
>.|TRBV28|TRBJ2-3|few
TGTGCCAGCAGCCGTGGTCGGGAACTTCGCACAGATACGCAGTATTTT
CASSRGRELRTDTQYF
>TRBD2|TRBV7-9|TRBJ2-3|.
TGTGCCAGCAGCTCCCTCTCTGGGACTAGCGGCACAGATACGCAGTATTTT
CASSSLSGTSGTDTQYF
>.|TRBV10-3|TRBJ2-2|.
TGTGCCACACAAAATATAGGGGCCCCGAACACCGGGGAGCTGTTTTTT
CATQNIGAPNTGELFF
>TRBD1|TRBV5-1|TRBJ2-5|.
TGCGCCAGCAGCTTGGGCAGGGGGCGAGAGACCCAGTACTTC
CASSLGRGRETQYF
>TRBD1|TRBV6-5|TRBJ2-7|.
TGTGCCAGCGGACGACAGGGGCCCTACGAGCAGTACTTC
CASGRQGPYEQYF
>TRBD2|TRBV2|TRBJ2-5|few
TGTGCCAGCAGGGGCCTAACTAGCGGCCCTTCGACCCAGTACTTC
CASRGLTSGPSTQYF
>TRBD1|TRBV5-1|TRBJ2-7|.
TGCGCCAGCAGCTTGGAGACAGGGGAATACTACGAGCAGTACTTC
CASSLETGEYYEQYF
>TRBD2|TRBV4-2|TRBJ2-7|.
TGTGCCAGCAGTCAACTCCGGACTAGCGGAACCTACGAGCAGTACTTC
CASSQLRTSGTYEQYF
>.|TRBV6-5|TRBJ2-1|.
TGTGCCAGCAGTTCCGGGGGTCACAATGAGCAGTTCTTC
CASSSGGHNEQFF
>.|TRBV9|TRBJ1-4|few
TGTGCCAGCAGCGTAGGAGGAGGAGCTAATGAAAAACTGTTTTTT
CASSVGGGANEKLFF
>.|TRBV7-2|TRBJ1-1|.
TGTGCCAGCAGCCAAAGACTACAAGCTTTCTTT
CASSQRLQAFF
>TRBD2|TRBV5-4|TRBJ2-2|.
TGTGCCAGCAGCTTTAACGCGGGAGGGGGGACCGGGGAGCTGTTTTTT
CASSFNAGGGTGELFF
>TRBD1|TRBV18|TRBJ1-5|.
TGTGCCAGCTCACGGGACAGCTTCAGGCCCCAGCATTTT
CASSRDSFRPQHF
>TRBD2|TRBV27|TRBJ2-3|.
TGTGCCAGCAGCGTTAGCGGGTACAGTAGCTTCTTTGCGGGAGATACGCAGTATTTT
CASSVSGYSSFFAGDTQYF
>.|TRBV7-9|TRBJ2-5|.
TGTGCCGGAGGGGTAAGGGAGACCCAGTACTTC
CAGGVRETQYF
>.|TRBV9|TRBJ1-2|few
TGTGCCAGCAGCACCTCTGGGTCTCACAGAAATAACTATGGCTACACCTTC
CASSTSGSHRNNYGYTF
>TRBD1|TRBV28|TRBJ1-1|once
TGTGCCAGCAGTTTAGTTCCAGGGGGTGTCACTGAAGCTTTCTTT
CASSLVPGGVTEAFF
>TRBD2|TRBV10-3|TRBJ2-7|.
TGTGCCACGGGGGGAGGGCTAGCGGGAGTCATAGGGGTCTACGAGCAGTACTTC
CATGGGLAGVIGVYEQYF
>.|TRBV10-3|TRBJ2-1|.
TGTGCCATCAGTGGAGAAAACAGCAATGAGCAGTTCTTC
CAISGENSNEQFF
>.|TRBV11-2|TRBJ2-2|.
TGTGCCAGCAGCTTATCTAGGGGGTACACCGGGGAGCTGTTTTTT
CASSLSRGYTGELFF
>TRBD1|TRBV7-2|TRBJ2-1|once
TGTGCCAGCAGCCGAATAGGCCCCGGGACAGGGGGTTCCTACAATGAGCAGTTCTTC
CASSRIGPGTGGSYNEQFF
>.|TRBV18|TRBJ2-7|once
TGTGCCAGCTCTCTACTCGCGGACGAGCAGTACTTC
CASSLLADEQYF
>.|TRBV10-3|TRBJ2-5|.
TGTGCCACTGCCCCCCCGGGCGGGGATCGTGAGGCCCAGTACTTC
CATAPPGGDREAQYF
>.|TRBV7-8|TRBJ1-2|.
TGTGCCAGCAGCTCGATACTTATGGCTAACTATGGCTACACCTTC
CASSSILMANYGYTF
>.|TRBV7-2|TRBJ2-7|.
TGTGCCAGCAGCTTAGTAGGGGCACCTACCTACGAGCAGTACTTC
CASSLVGAPTYEQYF
>TRBD2|TRBV28|TRBJ2-1|.
TGTGCCAGCAGTTTGGGACTAGCGGGAGGGCCAGGTATCAATGAGCAGTTCTTC
CASSLGLAGGPGINEQFF
>.|TRBV28|TRBJ1-2|.
TGTGCCAGCAGCTTACTTCGGGATGGCTACACCTTC
CASSLLRDGYTF
>.|TRBV6-5|TRBJ2-1|.
TGTGCCAGCAGTCGAGGGGGTTGGAATGAGCAGTTCTTC
CASSRGGWNEQFF
>.|TRBV5-6|TRBJ1-3|once
TGTGCCAGCAGCTTGAACGGGGGGCGCGAAAACACCATATATTTT
CASSLNGGRENTIYF
>.|TRBV30|TRBJ2-3|.
TGTGCCTGGAGATCGACAGATACGCAGTATTTT
CAWRSTDTQYF
>TRBD1|TRBV28|TRBJ2-1|.
TGTGCCAGCAGTCCCACCGGGACAGGGTTAATCGGGCGTCAGTTCTTC
CASSPTGTGLIGRQFF
>.|TRBV10-3|TRBJ1-1|.
TGTGCCATCAGTGAGTATGGACAGACGAACACTGAAGCTTTCTTT
CAISEYGQTNTEAFF
>TRBD1|TRBV28|TRBJ1-2|.
TGTGCCAGCAGGCCTCCGGGACAGCAATATGGCTACACCTTC
CASRPPGQQYGYTF
>.|TRBV7-9|TRBJ2-4|.
TGTGCCAGCAGCCCCCCGAAGGGGGGGGAAAACATTCAGTACTTC
CASSPPKGGENIQYF
>.|TRBV14|TRBJ1-2|once
TGTGCCAGCAGCCAAGATAGGCTAGGCAGGGCCGCCAGCGGCTACACCTTC
CASSQDRLGRAASGYTF
>TRBD1|TRBV9|TRBJ2-1|.
TGTGCCAGCAGCGTAAGGGACAGGACCTACAATGAGCAGTTCTTC
CASSVRDRTYNEQFF
>TRBD2|TRBV19|TRBJ2-1|.
TGTGCCAGTAGTCCCCCCCCGGGGGGGGCGGATGAGCAGTTCTTC
CASSPPPGGADEQFF
>TRBD1|TRBV6-6|TRBJ1-1|.
TGTGCCAGCAATGACAGGGGTAGCTTGAACACTGAAGCTTTCTTT
CASNDRGSLNTEAFF
>TRBD2|TRBV7-8|TRBJ2-3|few
TGTGCCAGCAGCGCCCCGGGACTAGCGGGGGATACGCAGTATTTT
CASSAPGLAGDTQYF
>TRBD2|TRBV9|TRBJ2-2|.
TGTGCCAGCAGCGTAGGTCTACGGGGGGTGAACACCGGGGAGCTGTTTTTT
CASSVGLRGVNTGELFF